The subject of this entry is one T cell receptor (beta chain). Cohort 3 donors were reported recovered after two negative PCRs, clearance, or symptom resolution. The data were obtained in a study of blood T cell repertoires in COVID-19. Measured with immunoSEQ multiplex PCR; TCRdb has only the in-frame clones, and not every one. The sample has hundreds of thousands of clones; 85% are singletons. The germline gives CDR1 SEHNR, CDR2 FQNEAQ (reference sequence). The CDR3 loop spans 12 amino acids. V was clipped by 6 bases and J by 12 bases; unmatched bases: 6. The source of this sequence is a woman aged 50 to 60 who had recovered from COVID-19. V is TRBV7-9 and J is TRBJ1-4; 8 bases agree with TRBD1. Sequenced input: PBMCs or T cells enriched from blood (not recorded which). CDR3 DNA: TGTGCCAGCAGATACCAGGGGGCTGAACTGTTTTTT. This sequence encodes CASRYQGAELFF.